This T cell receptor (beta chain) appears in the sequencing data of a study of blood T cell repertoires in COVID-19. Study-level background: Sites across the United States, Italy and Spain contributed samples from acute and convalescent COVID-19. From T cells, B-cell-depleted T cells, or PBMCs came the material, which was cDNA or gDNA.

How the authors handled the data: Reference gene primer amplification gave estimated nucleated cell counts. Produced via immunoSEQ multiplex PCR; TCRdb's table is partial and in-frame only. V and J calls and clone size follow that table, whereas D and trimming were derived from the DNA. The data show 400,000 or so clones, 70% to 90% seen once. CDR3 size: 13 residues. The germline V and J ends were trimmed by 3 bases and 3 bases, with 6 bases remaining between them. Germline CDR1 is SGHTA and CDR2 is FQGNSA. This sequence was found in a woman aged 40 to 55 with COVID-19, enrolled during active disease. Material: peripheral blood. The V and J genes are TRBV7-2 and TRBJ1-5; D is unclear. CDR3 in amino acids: CASSLRDNQPQHF. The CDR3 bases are TGTGCCAGCAGCTTGCGGGACAATCAGCCCCAGCATTTT.